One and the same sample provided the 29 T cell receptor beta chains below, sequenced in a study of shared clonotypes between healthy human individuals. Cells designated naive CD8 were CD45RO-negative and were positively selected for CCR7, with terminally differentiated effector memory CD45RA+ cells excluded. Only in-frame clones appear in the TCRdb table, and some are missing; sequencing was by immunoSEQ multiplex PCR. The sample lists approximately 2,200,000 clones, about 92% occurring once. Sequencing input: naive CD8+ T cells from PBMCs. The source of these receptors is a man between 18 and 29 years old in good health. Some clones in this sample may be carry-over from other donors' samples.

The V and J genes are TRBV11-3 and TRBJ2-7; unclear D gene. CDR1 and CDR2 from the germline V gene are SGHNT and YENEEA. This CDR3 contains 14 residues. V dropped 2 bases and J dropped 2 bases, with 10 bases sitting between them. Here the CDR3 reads CASSLRYGAYEQYF. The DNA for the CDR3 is TGTGCCAGCAGCTTACGGTACGGCGCCTACGAGCAGTACTTC.

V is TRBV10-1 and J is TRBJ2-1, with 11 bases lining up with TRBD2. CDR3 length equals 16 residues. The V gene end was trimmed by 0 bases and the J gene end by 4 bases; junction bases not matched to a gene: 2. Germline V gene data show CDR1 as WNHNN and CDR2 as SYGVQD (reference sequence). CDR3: CASSESRLAGYNEQFF. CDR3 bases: TGCGCCAGCAGTGAGTCCCGACTAGCGGGGTACAATGAGCAGTTCTTC.

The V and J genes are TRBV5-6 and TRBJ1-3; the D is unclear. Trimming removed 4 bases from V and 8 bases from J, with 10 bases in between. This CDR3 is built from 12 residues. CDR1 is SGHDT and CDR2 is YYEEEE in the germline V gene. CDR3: CASSRGLHTIYF. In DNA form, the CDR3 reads TGTGCCAGCAGCCGAGGTCTCCACACCATATATTTT.

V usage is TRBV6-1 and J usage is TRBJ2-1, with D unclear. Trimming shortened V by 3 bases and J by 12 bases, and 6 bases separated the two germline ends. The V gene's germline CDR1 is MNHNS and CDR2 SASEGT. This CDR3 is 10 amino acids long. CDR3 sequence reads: CASSDYPQFF. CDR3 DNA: TGTGCCAGCAGTGACTACCCGCAGTTCTTC.

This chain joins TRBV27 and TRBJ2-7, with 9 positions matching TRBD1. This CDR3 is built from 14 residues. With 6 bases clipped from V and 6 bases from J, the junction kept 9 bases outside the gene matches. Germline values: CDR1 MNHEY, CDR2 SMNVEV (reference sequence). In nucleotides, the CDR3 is TGTGCCAGCAGCGTTACAGGGGGCTGGGCCGAGCAGTACTTC. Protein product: CASSVTGGWAEQYF.

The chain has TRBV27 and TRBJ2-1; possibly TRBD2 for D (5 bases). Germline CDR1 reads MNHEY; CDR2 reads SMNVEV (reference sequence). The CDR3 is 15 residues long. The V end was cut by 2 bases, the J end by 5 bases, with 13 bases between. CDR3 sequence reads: CASSLVPRVNNEQFF. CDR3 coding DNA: TGTGCCAGCAGTTTAGTTCCGCGGGTTAACAATGAGCAGTTCTTC.

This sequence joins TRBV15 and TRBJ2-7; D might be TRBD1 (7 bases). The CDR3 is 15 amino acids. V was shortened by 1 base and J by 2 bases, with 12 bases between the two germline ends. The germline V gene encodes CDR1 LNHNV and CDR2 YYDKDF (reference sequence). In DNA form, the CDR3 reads TGTGCCACCAGCAGAGGCGGCAGGGGGGCCTACGAGCAGTACTTC. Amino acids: CATSRGGRGAYEQYF.

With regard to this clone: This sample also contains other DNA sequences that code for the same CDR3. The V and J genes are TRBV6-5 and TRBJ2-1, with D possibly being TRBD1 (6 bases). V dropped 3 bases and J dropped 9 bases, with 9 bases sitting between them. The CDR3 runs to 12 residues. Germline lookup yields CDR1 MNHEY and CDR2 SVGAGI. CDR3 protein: CASSYPTGEQFF. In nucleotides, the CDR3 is TGTGCCAGCAGTTATCCGACAGGTGAGCAGTTCTTC.

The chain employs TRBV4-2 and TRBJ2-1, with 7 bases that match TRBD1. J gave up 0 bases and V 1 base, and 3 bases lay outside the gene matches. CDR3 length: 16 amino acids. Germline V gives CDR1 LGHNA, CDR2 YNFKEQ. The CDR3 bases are TGTGCCAGCAGCCAAGGAGGGGGCCGCTCCTACAATGAGCAGTTCTTC. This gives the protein CASSQGGGRSYNEQFF.

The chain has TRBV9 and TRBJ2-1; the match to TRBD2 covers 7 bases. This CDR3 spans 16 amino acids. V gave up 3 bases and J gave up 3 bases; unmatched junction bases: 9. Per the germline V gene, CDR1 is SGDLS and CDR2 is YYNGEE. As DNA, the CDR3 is TGTGCCAGCAGCGGGGGGAGGACTAGAGTCTACAATGAGCAGTTCTTC. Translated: CASSGGRTRVYNEQFF.

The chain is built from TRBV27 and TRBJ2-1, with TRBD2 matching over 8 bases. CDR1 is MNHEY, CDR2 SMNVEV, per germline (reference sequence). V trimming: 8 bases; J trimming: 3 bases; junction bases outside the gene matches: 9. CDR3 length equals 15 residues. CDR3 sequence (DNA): TGTGCCAGCGTTAGGCGGGGGGCCAGCTACAATGAGCAGTTCTTC. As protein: CASVRRGASYNEQFF.

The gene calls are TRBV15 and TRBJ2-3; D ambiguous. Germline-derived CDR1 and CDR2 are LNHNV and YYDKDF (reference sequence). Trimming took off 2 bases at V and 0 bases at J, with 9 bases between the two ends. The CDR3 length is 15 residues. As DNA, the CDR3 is TGTGCCACCAGCAGACGTCAGTGGAGCACAGATACGCAGTATTTT. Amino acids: CATSRRQWSTDTQYF.

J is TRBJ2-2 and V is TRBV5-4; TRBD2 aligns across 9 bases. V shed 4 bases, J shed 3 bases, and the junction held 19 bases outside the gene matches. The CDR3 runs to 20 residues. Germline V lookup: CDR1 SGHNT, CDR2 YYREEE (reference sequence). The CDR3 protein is CASSRTGTSLHNRHTGELFF. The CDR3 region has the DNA TGTGCCAGCAGCCGAACCGGGACTAGCCTTCATAATAGACACACCGGGGAGCTGTTTTTT. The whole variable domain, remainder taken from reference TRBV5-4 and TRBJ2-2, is ETGVTQSPTHLIKTRGQQVTLRCSSQSGHNTVSWYQQALGQGPQFIFQYYREEENGRGNFPPRFSGLQFPNYSSELNVNALELDDSALYLCASSRTGTSLHNRHTGELFFGEGSRLTVL.

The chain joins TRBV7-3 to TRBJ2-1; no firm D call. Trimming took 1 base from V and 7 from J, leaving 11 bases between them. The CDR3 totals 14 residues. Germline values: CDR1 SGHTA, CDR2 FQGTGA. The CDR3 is CASSLNSGVNEQFF. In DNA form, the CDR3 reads TGTGCCAGCAGCTTAAACTCTGGCGTAAATGAGCAGTTCTTC.

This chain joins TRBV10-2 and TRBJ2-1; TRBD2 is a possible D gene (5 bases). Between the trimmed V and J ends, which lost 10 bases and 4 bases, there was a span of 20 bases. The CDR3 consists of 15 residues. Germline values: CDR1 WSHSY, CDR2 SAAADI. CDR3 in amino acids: CATMRRTSGYNEQFF. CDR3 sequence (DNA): TGCGCCACCATGAGGAGGACCTCTGGATACAATGAGCAGTTCTTC.

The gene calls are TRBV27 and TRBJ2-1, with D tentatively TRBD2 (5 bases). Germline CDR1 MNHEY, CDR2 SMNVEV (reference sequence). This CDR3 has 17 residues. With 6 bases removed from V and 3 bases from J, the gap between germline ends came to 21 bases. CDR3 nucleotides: TGTGCCAGCAGCATCGTTGGGTCTACCGGGGACTACAATGAGCAGTTCTTC. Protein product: CASSIVGSTGDYNEQFF.

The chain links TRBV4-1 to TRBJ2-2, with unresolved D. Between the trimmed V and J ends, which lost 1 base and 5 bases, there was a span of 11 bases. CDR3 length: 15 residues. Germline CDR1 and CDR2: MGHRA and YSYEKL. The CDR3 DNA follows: TGCGCCAGCAGCCAAGTTAAAGTAATGACCGGGGAGCTGTTTTTT. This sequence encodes CASSQVKVMTGELFF.

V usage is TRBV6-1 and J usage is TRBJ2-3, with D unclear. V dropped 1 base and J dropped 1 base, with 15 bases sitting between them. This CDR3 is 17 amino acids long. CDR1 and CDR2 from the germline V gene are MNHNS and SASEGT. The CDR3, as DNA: TGTGCCAGCAGTGAAGAATCAGCTTGGGGTGGCACAGATACGCAGTATTTT. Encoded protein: CASSEESAWGGTDTQYF.

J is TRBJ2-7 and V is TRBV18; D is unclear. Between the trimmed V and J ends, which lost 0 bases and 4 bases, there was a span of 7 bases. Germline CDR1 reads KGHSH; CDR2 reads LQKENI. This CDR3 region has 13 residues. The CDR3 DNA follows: TGTGCCAGCTCACCACCGGACGCTTACGAGCAGTACTTC. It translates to CASSPPDAYEQYF.

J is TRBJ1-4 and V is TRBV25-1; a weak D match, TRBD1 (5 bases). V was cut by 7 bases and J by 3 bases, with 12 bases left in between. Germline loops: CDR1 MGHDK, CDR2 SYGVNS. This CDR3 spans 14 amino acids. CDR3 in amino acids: CASIGGGPNEKLFF. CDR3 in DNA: TGTGCCAGCATCGGGGGGGGTCCTAATGAAAAACTGTTTTTT. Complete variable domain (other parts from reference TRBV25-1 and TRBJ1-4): EADIYQTPRYLVIGTGKKITLECSQTMGHDKMYWYQQDPGMELHLIHYSYGVNSTEKGDLSSESTVSRIRTEHFPLTLESARPSHTSQYLCASIGGGPNEKLFFGSGTQLSVL.

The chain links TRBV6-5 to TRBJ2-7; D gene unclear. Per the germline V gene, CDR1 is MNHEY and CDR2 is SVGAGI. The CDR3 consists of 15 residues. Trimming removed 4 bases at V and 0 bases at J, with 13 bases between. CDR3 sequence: CASSLTRANSYEQYF. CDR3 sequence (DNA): TGTGCCAGCAGTTTAACAAGGGCTAACTCCTACGAGCAGTACTTC.

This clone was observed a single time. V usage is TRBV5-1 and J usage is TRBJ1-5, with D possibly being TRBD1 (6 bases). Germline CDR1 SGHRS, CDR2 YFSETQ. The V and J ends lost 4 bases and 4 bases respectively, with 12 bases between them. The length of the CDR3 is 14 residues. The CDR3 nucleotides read TGCGCCAGCAGCCAAGAGGGGGTAAATCAGCCCCAGCATTTT. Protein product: CASSQEGVNQPQHF. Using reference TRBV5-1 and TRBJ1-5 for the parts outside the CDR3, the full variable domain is KAGVTQTPRYLIKTRGQQVTLSCSPISGHRSVSWYQQTPGQGLQFLFEYFSETQRNKGNFPGRFSGRQFSNSRSEMNVSTLELGDSALYLCASSQEGVNQPQHFGDGTRLSIL.

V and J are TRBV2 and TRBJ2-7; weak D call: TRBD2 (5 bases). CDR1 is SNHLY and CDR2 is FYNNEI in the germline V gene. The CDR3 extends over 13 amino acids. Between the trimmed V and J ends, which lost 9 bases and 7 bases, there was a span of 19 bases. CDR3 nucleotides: TGTGCCAGTACACCCGGGGTTGCACGTGAGCAGTACTTC. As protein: CASTPGVAREQYF.

CDR3 amino acids: CASWIRAGTSYNEQFF. DNA for the CDR3: TGTGCCAGCTGGATTAGAGCGGGGACCTCCTACAATGAGCAGTTCTTC. This chain joins TRBV27 and TRBJ2-1; 7 nucleotides match TRBD2. CDR3 size: 16 residues. The ends lost 8 bases at V and 0 bases at J; junction bases unmatched: 10. Germline V lookup: CDR1 MNHEY, CDR2 SMNVEV (reference sequence).

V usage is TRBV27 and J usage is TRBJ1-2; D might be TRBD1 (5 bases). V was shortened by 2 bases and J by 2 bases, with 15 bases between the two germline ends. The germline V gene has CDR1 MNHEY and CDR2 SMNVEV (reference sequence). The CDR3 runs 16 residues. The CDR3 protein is CASSLNPGLKNYGYTF. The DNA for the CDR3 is TGTGCCAGCAGTTTAAACCCGGGACTCAAGAACTATGGCTACACCTTC.

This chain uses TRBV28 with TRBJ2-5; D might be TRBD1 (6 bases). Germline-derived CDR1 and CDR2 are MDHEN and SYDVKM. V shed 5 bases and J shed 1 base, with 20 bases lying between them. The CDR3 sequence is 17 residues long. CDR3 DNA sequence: TGTGCCAGCAGTAACCTACCTGGACAGATAATCCAAGAGACCCAGTACTTC. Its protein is CASSNLPGQIIQETQYF.

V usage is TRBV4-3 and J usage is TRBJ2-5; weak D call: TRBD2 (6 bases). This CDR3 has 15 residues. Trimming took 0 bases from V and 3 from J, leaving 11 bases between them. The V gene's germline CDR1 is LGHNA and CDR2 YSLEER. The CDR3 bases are TGCGCCAGCAGCCAAGATCAAGGCGGGAAAGAGACCCAGTACTTC. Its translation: CASSQDQGGKETQYF.

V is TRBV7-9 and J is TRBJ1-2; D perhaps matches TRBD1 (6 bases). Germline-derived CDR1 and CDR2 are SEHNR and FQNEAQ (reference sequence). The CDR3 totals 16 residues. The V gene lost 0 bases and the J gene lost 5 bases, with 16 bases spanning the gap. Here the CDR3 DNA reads TGTGCCAGCAGCTTAGCGGACAGCACGCCTTCATATGGCTACACCTTC. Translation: CASSLADSTPSYGYTF.

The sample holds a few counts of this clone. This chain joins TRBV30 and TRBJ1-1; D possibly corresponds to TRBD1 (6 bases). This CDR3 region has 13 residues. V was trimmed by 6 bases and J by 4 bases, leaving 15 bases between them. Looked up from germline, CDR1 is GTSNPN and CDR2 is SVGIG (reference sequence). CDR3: CACITGRGTEAFF. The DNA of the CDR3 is TGTGCCTGCATAACAGGGAGGGGCACTGAAGCTTTCTTT.